This is a list of T cell receptor beta chains from one sample in a study of graft-versus-host responses after intestinal transplantation. Their specific antigens are unknown. Assay used: immunoSEQ multiplex PCR; TCRdb lists only in-frame clones, some missing. The data hold over 75,000 clones, with about 87% observed a single time. Source: unstimulated CD4+ T cells sorted from spleen or lymph node cells, taken before transplant. The receptors come from a human donor who was the organ donor for an intestinal transplant. The CDR3 runs from the conserved cysteine through the conserved F or W. Fields, in order: J gene, V gene, clone size, D gene, CDR3 protein, CDR3 DNA. The D gene is left open where the match is weak. For some rows the clone size is stated as once, few or many, or as a class when expanded; others skip it.

TRBJ1-2,TRBV11-3,.,TRBD1,CASSPPGQGNYGYTF,TGTGCCAGCAGCCCACCGGGACAGGGGAACTATGGCTACACCTTC
TRBJ2-3,TRBV9,.,.,CASSAERGSDTQYF,TGTGCCAGCAGCGCGGAAAGGGGGTCAGATACGCAGTATTTT
TRBJ1-3,TRBV7-8,.,.,CASSLGAGAGNTIYF,TGTGCCAGCAGCTTAGGCGCGGGAGCTGGAAACACCATATATTTT
TRBJ2-7,TRBV28,.,TRBD2,CASSPSGSRSYEQYF,TGTGCCAGCAGCCCTAGCGGGAGCAGGTCCTACGAGCAGTACTTC
TRBJ2-3,TRBV29-1,.,.,CSVRSGADTQYF,TGCAGCGTCCGGTCTGGGGCGGATACGCAGTATTTT
TRBJ1-1,TRBV7-3,.,.,CASSSSQVTEAFF,TGTGCCAGCAGCTCCTCTCAGGTCACTGAAGCTTTCTTT
TRBJ2-2,TRBV7-8,few,.,CASSGSGTPNTGELFF,TGTGCCAGCAGCGGATCCGGGACACCGAACACCGGGGAGCTGTTTTTT
TRBJ1-4,TRBV27,.,.,CASSLYPPFATNEKLFF,TGTGCCAGCAGTTTATATCCCCCCTTTGCAACTAATGAAAAACTGTTTTTT
TRBJ2-7,TRBV11-2,.,TRBD1,CASSTRTGGFSNEQYF,TGTGCCAGCAGCACCCGGACAGGGGGTTTCTCGAACGAGCAGTACTTC
TRBJ2-1,TRBV27,.,TRBD2,CASRDPSSYSGVPFF,TGTGCCAGCAGAGATCCCAGCTCGTATAGCGGGGTCCCGTTCTTC
TRBJ2-7,TRBV19,.,.,CASRGGGSEQYF,TGTGCCAGTAGGGGCGGGGGCTCCGAGCAGTACTTC
TRBJ1-1,TRBV5-4,.,.,CASSIDAGRGTEAFF,TGTGCCAGCAGCATAGACGCAGGGAGGGGCACTGAAGCTTTCTTT
TRBJ2-5,TRBV9,.,TRBD1,CASSEQGETQYF,TGTGCCAGCAGCGAACAGGGGGAGACCCAGTACTTC
TRBJ1-2,TRBV7-9,.,.,CASSFRPGYGYTF,TGTGCCAGCAGCTTCCGGCCAGGCTATGGCTACACCTTC
TRBJ2-2,TRBV7-3,.,TRBD2,CASSLAGGRGGELFF,TGTGCCAGCAGCTTAGCGGGGGGCCGGGGCGGGGAGCTGTTTTTT
TRBJ2-1,TRBV28,.,TRBD1,CASSPSQGQATYNEQFF,TGTGCCAGCAGCCCCAGTCAGGGACAGGCGACCTACAATGAGCAGTTCTTC
TRBJ1-1,TRBV29-1,.,TRBD1,CSVLYRGEAFF,TGCAGCGTCCTATACAGGGGAGAAGCTTTCTTT
TRBJ2-2,TRBV4-2,.,TRBD1,CASSQLTGEGTGELFF,TGTGCCAGCAGCCAACTGACAGGGGAAGGAACCGGGGAGCTGTTTTTT
TRBJ2-3,TRBV9,.,.,CASSANSGADTQYF,TGTGCCAGCAGCGCCAACTCCGGGGCAGATACGCAGTATTTT
TRBJ1-6,TRBV30,.,TRBD1,CAWRTSPFRDSYNSPLHF,TGTGCCTGGAGGACCTCTCCCTTCCGGGACAGCTATAATTCACCCCTCCACTTT
TRBJ2-3,TRBV4-3,.,TRBD1,CASSQGRGTGGDTQYF,TGCGCCAGCAGCCAAGGTCGCGGGACAGGAGGAGATACGCAGTATTTT
TRBJ1-4,TRBV7-2,once,TRBD1,CASSLGTGEKLFF,TGTGCCAGCAGCTTGGGGACAGGGGAAAAACTGTTTTTT
TRBJ1-6,TRBV30,few,.,CAWTGTENSPLHF,TGTGCCTGGACGGGAACAGAGAATTCACCCCTCCACTTT
TRBJ2-2,TRBV2,.,.,CASGDNRAGPGELFF,TGTGCCAGCGGCGATAACCGCGCAGGCCCCGGGGAGCTGTTTTTT
TRBJ2-5,TRBV18,.,TRBD1,CASSPLVGGAETQYF,TGTGCCAGCTCACCATTGGTAGGGGGCGCAGAGACCCAGTACTTC
TRBJ1-3,TRBV6-1,.,.,CASSVGGSGNTIYF,TGTGCCAGCAGTGTGGGGGGCTCTGGAAACACCATATATTTT
TRBJ2-3,TRBV5-1,.,TRBD2,CASSPIAGGLTDTQYF,TGCGCCAGCAGCCCCATAGCGGGGGGGCTCACAGATACGCAGTATTTT
TRBJ2-7,TRBV7-2,.,.,CASSLDRGGYEQYF,TGTGCCAGCAGCTTAGACAGGGGAGGATACGAGCAGTACTTC
TRBJ2-7,TRBV6-6,.,.,CASSSEAGGTYEQYF,TGTGCCAGCTCCTCGGAGGCAGGGGGGACCTACGAGCAGTACTTC
TRBJ2-1,TRBV2,.,.,CASSYRASYNEQFF,TGTGCCAGCAGTTACAGGGCAAGTTACAATGAGCAGTTCTTC
TRBJ2-1,TRBV21-1,.,.,CASRVGGNEQFF,TGTGCCAGCAGGGTAGGGGGCAATGAGCAGTTCTTC
TRBJ1-1,TRBV19,.,.,CASSIQGWGEAFF,TGTGCCAGTAGTATCCAGGGGTGGGGTGAAGCTTTCTTT
TRBJ1-2,TRBV7-2,.,TRBD1,CASSPARTGSGYTF,TGTGCCAGCAGCCCCGCGAGGACAGGGAGCGGCTACACCTTC
TRBJ2-1,TRBV30,.,.,CAWTTGLLGNEQFF,TGTGCCTGGACCACAGGTCTGTTGGGTAATGAGCAGTTCTTC
TRBJ1-2,TRBV4-1,.,TRBD1,CASSPTGQVRGYTF,TGCGCCAGCAGCCCCACGGGACAGGTGCGCGGCTACACCTTC
TRBJ2-3,TRBV25-1,.,TRBD2,CASSEMKLAFSTDTQYF,TGTGCCAGCAGTGAAATGAAACTAGCGTTTAGCACAGATACGCAGTATTTT
TRBJ2-7,TRBV6-5,.,TRBD2,CASSYRTSGRGQYF,TGTGCCAGCAGTTATCGGACTAGCGGGAGAGGGCAGTACTTC
TRBJ2-1,TRBV30,.,TRBD2,CAWSVRGTSRSAYNEQFF,TGTGCCTGGAGTGTACGGGGGACTAGCCGATCTGCCTACAATGAGCAGTTCTTC
TRBJ1-1,TRBV7-9,once,TRBD1,CASSSRDRPMNTEAFF,TGTGCCAGCAGCTCCCGGGACAGGCCGATGAACACTGAAGCTTTCTTT